This T cell receptor beta chain is from a study of CD8 T cells in ankylosing spondylitis. CDR3 length: 16 amino acids. In germline, CDR1 is LGHNA, CDR2 YSLEER. The ends lost 3 bases at V and 0 bases at J; junction bases unmatched: 6. This clonotype was detected many times. TCRdb recomputed calls from the 5' RACE reads with MiXCR, one row per CDR3 protein. Seen here are 240,000 or so distinct CDR3 sequences, 8.6% observed once, and the top ten hold around 6.8%. The sequencing input was blood, either unsorted or a sorted T cell fraction (not recorded which). This rearrangement joins TRBV4-3 to TRBJ2-7; 9 nucleotides agree with TRBD2. The TCR sequence derives from a male donor with ankylosing spondylitis or in good health (not recorded which). The CDR3 DNA reads TGCGCCAGCAGCCAGCACCTAGCGGGGCTCTCCTACGAGCAGTACTTC. It codes for CASSQHLAGLSYEQYF.